The next 13 T cell receptor beta chains were all read from a single sample in a study of blood T cell repertoires in COVID-19 (TCRdb year 2020). Library preparation used the immunoSEQ multiplex PCR assay. In its TCRdb copy, this immuneACCESS table keeps in-frame sequences only and misses some clones. Where compared with another copy, unresolved V genes explain less than half of these, and the others have no known cause. Here the sample has almost 400,000 clones; around 89% occur a single time. The leading ten clones occupy around 0.95% of the sample. Sequencing was done on a sample of PBMCs or T cells enriched from blood (not recorded which). The receptors here all came from a woman in her 30s with acute COVID-19.

The gene calls are TRBV10-2 and TRBJ2-7; D gene uncertain. The CDR3 loop spans 14 amino acids. V was cut by 4 bases and J by 0 bases, with 10 bases left in between. Germline V CDR1 and CDR2: WSHSY, SAAADI. CDR3 sequence: CASSVTLVSYEQYF. CDR3 in DNA: TGCGCCAGCAGTGTTACTCTTGTCTCCTACGAGCAGTACTTC.

CDR3: CASSKAGRVGERNEQYF. CDR3 DNA sequence: TGTGCCAGCAGCAAAGCGGGGAGGGTAGGGGAGAGGAACGAGCAGTACTTC. The chain uses TRBV21-1 and TRBJ2-7; the D call of TRBD2 is as the table states it, not checked on the DNA. TRBV21-1 is deemed a pseudogene. The CDR3 consists of 17 residues.

The chain is built from TRBV6-1 and TRBJ2-7; D is perhaps TRBD1 (5 bases). Trimming cost V 3 bases and J 0 bases, with 12 bases left between them. Germline V lookup: CDR1 MNHNS, CDR2 SASEGT. The CDR3 contains 15 residues. The CDR3 sequence: CASSEGLLTSYEQYF. In DNA, the CDR3 is TGTGCCAGCAGTGAGGGGCTCCTCACCTCCTACGAGCAGTACTTC.

CDR3 residues: CASSYSGVYSNQPQHF. The CDR3 DNA is TGTGCCAGCAGTTACTCAGGGGTTTATAGCAATCAGCCCCAGCATTTT. The V call is TRBV6-2 or TRBV6-3, the J call TRBJ1-5; TRBD1 is a possible D gene (5 bases). The CDR3 runs to 16 residues. Trimming removed 0 bases from V and 0 bases from J, with 9 bases in between. Looked up from germline, CDR1 is MNHEY and CDR2 is SVGEGT.

The chain uses TRBV12-3 or TRBV12-4 and TRBJ2-5, with 9 bases fitting TRBD1. The CDR3 runs to 13 residues. Trimming took 6 bases from V and 5 from J; bases not matched to a gene: 4. The CDR3 loop is CASRQGARETQYF. DNA for the CDR3: TGTGCCAGCAGACAGGGGGCACGCGAGACCCAGTACTTC.

The CDR3 DNA sequence: TGTGCCAGCGAGGACAGCTCCTATGGCTACACCTTC. Protein: CASEDSSYGYTF. The rearrangement joins TRBV25-1 to TRBJ1-2, with TRBD1 as a possible D gene (6 bases). Germline V gene lookup returns CDR1 MGHDK and CDR2 SYGVNS. The CDR3 loop spans 12 amino acids. The V end lost 8 bases, the J end lost 4 bases, and 11 bases lay between the germline ends.

The chain couples TRBV7-8 to TRBJ2-1; D ambiguous. V lost 5 bases and J lost 12, with 17 bases in between. CDR3 length: 13 residues. Germline loops: CDR1 SGHVS, CDR2 FQNEAQ. The CDR3 region has the DNA TGTGCCAGCAGCGGCCCCCCCAACCGGGTGCAGTTCTTC. Its protein product is CASSGPPNRVQFF.

This clone came up once. The J gene is TRBJ2-5, the V gene TRBV27; 11 bases match TRBD1. CDR1 and CDR2 (germline): MNHEY, SMNVEV (reference sequence). The J segment lost 5 bases and the V segment lost 0 bases, leaving 5 bases of the junction unmatched. The CDR3 runs 16 residues. CDR3 in DNA: TGTGCCAGCAGTTTATCAGGGACAGGGGGAGTCGAGACCCAGTACTTC. Translated: CASSLSGTGGVETQYF.

The chain joins TRBV5-1 to TRBJ1-2; D may be TRBD1 (6 bases). The V gene's germline CDR1 is SGHRS and CDR2 YFSETQ. The CDR3 loop spans 15 amino acids. Trimming pared 4 bases from V and 4 bases from J, leaving 17 bases between. The CDR3 protein is CASSVQGELGYGYTF. In nucleotides, the CDR3 is TGCGCCAGCAGCGTACAGGGAGAACTTGGCTATGGCTACACCTTC.

CDR3 loop: CASSQDRAQPHGYTF. CDR3 bases: TGTGCCAGCAGCCAAGATCGAGCACAGCCCCATGGCTACACCTTC. V gene TRBV3-1 (or the pseudogene TRBV3-2) combines with J gene TRBJ1-2; D uncertain. Per germline, CDR1 LGHDT and CDR2 YNNKEL (reference sequence). V was cut by 0 bases and J by 6 bases, with 14 bases left in between. The CDR3 spans 15 residues.

This chain joins TRBV7-2 and TRBJ1-3; tentative D call: TRBD1 (5 bases). The V gene lost 1 base and the J gene lost 4 bases, with 11 bases spanning the gap. Germline V gene lookup returns CDR1 SGHTA and CDR2 FQGNSA. The CDR3 length is 15 residues. Written as DNA, the CDR3 is TGTGCCAGCAGCTTAGGTGGGGGGACGGGAAACACCATATATTTT. It translates to CASSLGGGTGNTIYF.

The chain employs TRBV4-1 and TRBJ1-1; possibly TRBD1 for D (5 bases). The CDR3 spans 15 residues. V shed 6 bases and J shed 1 base, with 15 bases lying between them. CDR1 is MGHRA, CDR2 YSYEKL, per germline. DNA of the CDR3: TGCGCCAGCAGGCTCGAGTCAGGGCAGAACACTGAAGCTTTCTTT. It codes for CASRLESGQNTEAFF.

This clone was found once. The chain combines TRBV7-7 with TRBJ2-1, with D uncertain. Germline V CDR1 and CDR2: SSHAT, FNYEAQ (reference sequence). V lost 4 bases and J 0 bases, leaving 13 bases between the germline ends. This CDR3 region has 16 residues. CDR3 bases: TGTGCCAGCAGCTCGTTAGCCATTAGCTCCTACAATGAGCAGTTCTTC. Protein: CASSSLAISSYNEQFF.